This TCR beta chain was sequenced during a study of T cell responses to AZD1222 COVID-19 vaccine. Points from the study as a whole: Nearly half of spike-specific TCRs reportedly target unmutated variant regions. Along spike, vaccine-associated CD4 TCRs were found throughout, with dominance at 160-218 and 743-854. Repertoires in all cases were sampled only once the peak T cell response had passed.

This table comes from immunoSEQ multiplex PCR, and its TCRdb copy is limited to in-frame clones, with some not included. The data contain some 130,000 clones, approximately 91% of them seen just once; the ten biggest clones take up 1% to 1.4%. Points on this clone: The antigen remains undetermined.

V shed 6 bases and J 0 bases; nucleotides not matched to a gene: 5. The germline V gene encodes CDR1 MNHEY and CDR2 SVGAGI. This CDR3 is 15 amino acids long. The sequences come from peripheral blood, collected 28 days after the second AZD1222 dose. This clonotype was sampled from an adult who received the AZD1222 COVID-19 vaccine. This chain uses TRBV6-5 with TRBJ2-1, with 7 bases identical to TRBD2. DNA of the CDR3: TGTGCCAGCAGCGTTAGCGGGCCCTCCTACAATGAGCAGTTCTTC. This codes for CASSVSGPSYNEQFF.